This TCR beta chain was sequenced during a study of shared clonotypes between healthy human individuals. Sorted-subset replicate PCRs used around 200 ng of genomic DNA. This amount corresponded to 30,000 to 35,000 T cell genomes. Original analysis: For the immunoSEQ data, sequences were junction-only without quality scores, so filtering differed. The method was immunoSEQ multiplex PCR; TCRdb's version includes in-frame clones alone and lacks a portion of them. V and J calls and clone size are copied from that table; D and trimming were computed from the DNA. The table includes approximately 710,000 clones, roughly 91% detected once. V was cut by 6 bases and J by 2 bases, with 21 bases left in between. This CDR3 has 16 residues. Germline V gene lookup returns CDR1 SQVTM and CDR2 ANQGSEA. On this clone: Antigen: not known.

Whole-study findings and limits: Though the depth was large, rarefaction showed that sorted-subset sequencing was incomplete. Limitation of the genetic and exposure-history diversity represented came from the few donors.

Material for sequencing was memory CD8+ T cells from PBMCs. Subset specified: CD45RO+ cells pooled with CCR7-negative TemRA cells. The TCR originated in a man younger than 35 in good health. Some clones in this sample may be carry-over from other donors' samples. J is TRBJ2-3 and V is TRBV29-1, with D unresolved. The CDR3 sequence: CSVRTPRTRPTDTQYF. The CDR3 bases are TGCAGCGTACGAACGCCGAGGACCCGGCCCACAGATACGCAGTATTTT.